Shown below are 8 T cell receptor beta chains from a single sample sequenced in a study of CD8 T cells in ankylosing spondylitis. MiXCR, applied by TCRdb to the 5' RACE reads, yields one record per CDR3 protein. Here the sample spans around 18,000 distinct CDR3 sequences, around 8% being singletons. The sequenced material came from blood. The receptors here all came from a male donor with ankylosing spondylitis or in good health (not recorded which).

The rearrangement uses TRBV20-1 and TRBJ2-3, with D perhaps being TRBD1 or TRBD2 (5 bases each). CDR1 and CDR2 (germline): DFQATT, SNEGSKA (reference sequence). The CDR3 consists of 12 residues. Written as DNA, the CDR3 is TGCAGCGGGGACGACCACACAGATACGCAGTATTTT. Its translation: CSGDDHTDTQYF.

The V and J genes are TRBV6-5 and TRBJ1-2; TRBD1 might be the D (5 bases). V lost 0 bases to trimming and J lost 4 bases, with 15 bases between them. The germline V gene has CDR1 MNHEY and CDR2 SVGAGI. The CDR3 extends over 16 amino acids. The CDR3 coding sequence is TGTGCCAGCAGTTACTCGGGGCACAGGTCGGTCTATGGCTACACCTTC. Residues: CASSYSGHRSVYGYTF.

The chain links TRBV10-3 to TRBJ2-7; 8 nucleotides line up with TRBD1. Germline V gives CDR1 ENHRY, CDR2 SYGVKD. The CDR3 extends over 13 amino acids. With 6 bases clipped from V and 1 base from J, the junction kept 2 bases outside the gene matches. DNA for the CDR3: TGTGCCATCAGCGGGACAGGATCCTACGAGCAGTACGTC. It specifies CAISGTGSYEQYV.

This clonotype was counted a few times. The V call is TRBV20-1, the J call TRBJ1-2; D might be TRBD1 (5 bases). CDR1 and CDR2 (germline): DFQATT, SNEGSKA (reference sequence). Trimming took off 3 bases at V and 13 bases at J, with 9 bases between the two ends. The CDR3 totals 9 residues. The CDR3 DNA is TGCAGTGCTAGTAACAGGCCCACCTTC. It encodes CSASNRPTF.

This chain joins TRBV20-1 and TRBJ1-4; TRBD1 aligns across 7 bases. There are 12 residues in the CDR3. V shed 5 bases and J 8 bases; nucleotides not matched to a gene: 5. The germline V gene encodes CDR1 DFQATT and CDR2 SNEGSKA (reference sequence). The CDR3 region is CSAFGTDEKLFF. In DNA, the CDR3 is TGCAGTGCTTTCGGGACAGACGAAAAACTGTTTTTT.

This clonotype appeared a few times. This chain connects TRBV20-1 to TRBJ1-4; TRBD1 might be the D (6 bases). Germline CDR1 and CDR2: DFQATT and SNEGSKA (reference sequence). This CDR3 is built from 14 residues. V was shortened by 4 bases and J by 8 bases, with 17 bases between the two germline ends. CDR3 sequence: CSATPRSGAEKLFF. The CDR3, as DNA: TGCAGTGCTACCCCCCGGTCAGGGGCGGAAAAACTGTTTTTT.

This clonotype was found a few times. This chain connects TRBV5-4 to TRBJ1-4, with no clear D. V lost 1 base, J lost 4 bases, and 5 bases lay in between. Germline V gene data show CDR1 as SGHNT and CDR2 as YYREEE (reference sequence). This CDR3 has 13 amino acids. CDR3 in amino acids: CASSLSHNEKLFF. Here the CDR3 DNA reads TGTGCCAGCAGCTTGTCGCATAATGAAAAACTGTTTTTT.

The table lists this clonotype with many counts. V gene TRBV5-1 combines with J gene TRBJ2-1; 11 bases align to TRBD2. The V and J ends lost 8 bases and 0 bases, in that order; junction bases with no gene match: 1. The CDR3 is 14 residues long. Germline lookup yields CDR1 SGHRS and CDR2 YFSETQ. CDR3 coding DNA: TGCGCCAGTACTAGCGGGAGCTCCTACAATGAGCAGTTCTTC. It encodes CASTSGSSYNEQFF.